This T cell receptor beta chain comes out of a study of shared clonotypes between healthy human individuals. Sequenced by immunoSEQ multiplex PCR; TCRdb stores in-frame clones only, minus some. The profile shows 2 million to 2.5 million clones, approximately 93% of them singletons. The sequence was obtained from a young man in good health. Some clones in this sample may be carry-over from other donors' samples. The sample comprised naive CD4+ T cells from PBMCs. Subset described: CD45RA+ positively selected.

The CDR3 region has the DNA TGCGCCAGCAGCTCCTCCGGGACAGAAGAGACCCAGTACTTC. Its translation: CASSSSGTEETQYF. The V and J genes are TRBV5-1 and TRBJ2-5, with TRBD1 matching 7 bases. The V gene's germline CDR1 is SGHRS and CDR2 YFSETQ. CDR3 length: 14 amino acids. V shed 3 bases and J 3 bases; nucleotides not matched to a gene: 5.